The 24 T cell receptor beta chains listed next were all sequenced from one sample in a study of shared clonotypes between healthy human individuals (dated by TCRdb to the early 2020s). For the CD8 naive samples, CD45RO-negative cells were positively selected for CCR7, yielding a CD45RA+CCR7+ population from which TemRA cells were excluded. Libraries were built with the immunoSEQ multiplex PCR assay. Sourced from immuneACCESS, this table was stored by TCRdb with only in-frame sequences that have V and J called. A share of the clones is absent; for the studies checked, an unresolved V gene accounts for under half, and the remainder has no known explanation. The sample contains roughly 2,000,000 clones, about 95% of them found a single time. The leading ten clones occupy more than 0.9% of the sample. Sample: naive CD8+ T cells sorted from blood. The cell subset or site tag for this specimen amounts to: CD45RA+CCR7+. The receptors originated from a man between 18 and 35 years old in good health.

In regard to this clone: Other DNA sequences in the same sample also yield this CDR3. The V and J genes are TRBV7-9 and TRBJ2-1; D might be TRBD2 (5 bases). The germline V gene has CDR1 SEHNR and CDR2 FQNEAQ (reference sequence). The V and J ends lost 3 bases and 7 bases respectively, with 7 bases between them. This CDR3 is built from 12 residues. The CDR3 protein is CASSLSGNEQFF. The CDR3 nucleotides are TGTGCCAGCAGCTTGTCGGGGAATGAGCAGTTCTTC.

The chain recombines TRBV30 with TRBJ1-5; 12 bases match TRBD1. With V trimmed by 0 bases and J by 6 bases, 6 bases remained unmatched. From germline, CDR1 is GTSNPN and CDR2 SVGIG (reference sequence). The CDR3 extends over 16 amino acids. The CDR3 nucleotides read TGTGCCTGGAGTGTGGCGGGACAGGGGGCGAGTCAGCCCCAGCATTTT. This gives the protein CAWSVAGQGASQPQHF.

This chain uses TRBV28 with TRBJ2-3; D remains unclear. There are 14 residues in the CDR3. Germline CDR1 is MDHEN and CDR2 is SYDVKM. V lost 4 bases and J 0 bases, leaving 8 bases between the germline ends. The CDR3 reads CASSSPSSTDTQYF. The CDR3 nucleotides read TGTGCCAGCAGTTCCCCCTCTAGCACAGATACGCAGTATTTT.

The CDR3 protein is CASSLLGTSGGMWETQYF. The CDR3 coding sequence is TGTGCCAGCAGTTTATTGGGCACTAGCGGGGGAATGTGGGAGACCCAGTACTTC. The chain couples TRBV27 to TRBJ2-5; 11 nucleotides agree with TRBD2. Per germline, CDR1 MNHEY and CDR2 SMNVEV (reference sequence). V lost 1 base and J lost 5; bases outside the gene matches: 12. This CDR3 is 18 amino acids long.

The CDR3 loop is CASSPRTEDVYNEQFF. CDR3 DNA sequence: TGCGCCAGCAGCCCCCGAACTGAGGATGTCTACAATGAGCAGTTCTTC. The chain joins TRBV4-1 to TRBJ2-1; D unresolved. Deletions cut 4 bases from V and 3 bases from J, with 16 bases between. The CDR3 spans 16 residues. Germline lookup yields CDR1 MGHRA and CDR2 YSYEKL.

The CDR3 DNA reads TGTGCCAGCAGCCCATCCGGGACGGGGTACGAGCAGTACTTC. Encoded protein: CASSPSGTGYEQYF. This sequence joins TRBV7-6 and TRBJ2-7; D tentatively reads TRBD1 or TRBD2 (5 bases each). V lost 5 bases and J lost 4, with 15 bases in between. This CDR3 is built from 14 residues. CDR1 and CDR2 (germline): SGHVS, FNYEAQ.

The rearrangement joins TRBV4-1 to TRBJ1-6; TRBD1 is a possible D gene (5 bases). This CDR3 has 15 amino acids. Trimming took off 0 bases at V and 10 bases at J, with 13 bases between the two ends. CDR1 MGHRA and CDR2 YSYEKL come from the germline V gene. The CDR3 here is CASSQDRGFQSPLHF. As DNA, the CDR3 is TGCGCCAGCAGCCAAGATAGGGGATTCCAGTCACCCCTCCACTTT.

The CDR3 sequence is CAWGLGFSNYGYTF. The CDR3 nucleotides read TGTGCCTGGGGTCTGGGGTTTTCTAACTATGGCTACACCTTC. This sequence joins TRBV30 and TRBJ1-2; no reliable D call. This CDR3 has 14 residues. CDR1 and CDR2 from the germline V gene are GTSNPN and SVGIG (reference sequence). The V end was cut by 5 bases, the J end by 0 bases, with 13 bases between.

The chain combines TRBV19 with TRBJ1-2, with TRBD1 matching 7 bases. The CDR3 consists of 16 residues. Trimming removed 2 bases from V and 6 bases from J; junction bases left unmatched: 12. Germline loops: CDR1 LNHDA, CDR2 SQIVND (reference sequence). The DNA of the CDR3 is TGTGCCAGTAGTATATCCCCCGGGACAGCCGCCGATGGCTACACCTTC. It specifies CASSISPGTAADGYTF.

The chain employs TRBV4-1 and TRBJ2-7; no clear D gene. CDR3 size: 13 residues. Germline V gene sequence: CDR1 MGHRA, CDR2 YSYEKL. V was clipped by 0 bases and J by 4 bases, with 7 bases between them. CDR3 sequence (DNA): TGCGCCAGCAGCCAAGAGACGGGTTACGAGCAGTACTTC. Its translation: CASSQETGYEQYF.

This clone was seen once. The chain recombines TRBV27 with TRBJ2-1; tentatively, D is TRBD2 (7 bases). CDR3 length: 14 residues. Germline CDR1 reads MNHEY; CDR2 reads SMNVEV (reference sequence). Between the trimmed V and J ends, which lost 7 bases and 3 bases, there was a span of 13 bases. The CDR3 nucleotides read TGTGCCAGCAAAGGGGGGGCTTACTACAATGAGCAGTTCTTC. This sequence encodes CASKGGAYYNEQFF.

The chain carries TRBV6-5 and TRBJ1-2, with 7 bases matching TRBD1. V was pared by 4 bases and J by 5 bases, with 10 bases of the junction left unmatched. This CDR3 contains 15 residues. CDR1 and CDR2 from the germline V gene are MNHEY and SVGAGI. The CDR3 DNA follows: TGTGCCAGCAGTTCCGACAGGGCCCCATTTTATGGCTACACCTTC. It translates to CASSSDRAPFYGYTF.

This CDR3 reads CASSQVTGGKETQYF. CDR3 bases: TGTGCCAGCAGCCAAGTGACGGGGGGAAAGGAGACCCAGTACTTC. The chain employs TRBV16 and TRBJ2-5, with 7 bases that match TRBD2. V was clipped by 2 bases and J by 5 bases; unmatched bases: 8. This CDR3 comprises 15 residues. The V gene's germline CDR1 is KGHSY and CDR2 FQNENV.

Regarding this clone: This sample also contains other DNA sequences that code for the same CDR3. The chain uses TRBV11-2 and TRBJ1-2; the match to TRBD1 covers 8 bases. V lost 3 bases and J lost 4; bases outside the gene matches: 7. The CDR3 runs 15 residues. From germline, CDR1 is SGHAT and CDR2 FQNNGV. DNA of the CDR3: TGTGCCAGCAGCTTGGGGACAGGTGGGGGCTATGGCTACACCTTC. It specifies CASSLGTGGGYGYTF.

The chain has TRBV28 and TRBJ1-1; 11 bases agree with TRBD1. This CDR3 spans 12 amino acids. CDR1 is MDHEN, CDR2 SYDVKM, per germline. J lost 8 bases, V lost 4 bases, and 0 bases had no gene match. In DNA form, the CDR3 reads TGTGCCAGCAGTTGGGACAGGGGGGAAGCTTTCTTT. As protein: CASSWDRGEAFF. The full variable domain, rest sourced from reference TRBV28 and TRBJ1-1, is DVKVTQSSRYLVKRTGEKVFLECVQDMDHENMFWYRQDPGLGLRLIYFSYDVKMKEKGDIPEGYSVSREKKERFSLILESASTNQTSMYLCASSWDRGEAFFGQGTRLTVV.

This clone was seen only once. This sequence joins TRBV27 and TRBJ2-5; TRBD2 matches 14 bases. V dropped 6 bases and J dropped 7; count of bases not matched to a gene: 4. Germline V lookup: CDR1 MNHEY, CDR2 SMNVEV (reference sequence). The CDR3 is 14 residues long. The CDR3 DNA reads TGTGCCAGCAGGGGACTAGCGGGAGCAGGGACCCAGTACTTC. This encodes CASRGLAGAGTQYF.

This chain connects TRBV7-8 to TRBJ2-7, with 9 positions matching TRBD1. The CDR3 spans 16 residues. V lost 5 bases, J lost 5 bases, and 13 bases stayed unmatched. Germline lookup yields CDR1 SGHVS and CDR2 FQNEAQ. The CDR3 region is CASSPAPGQGPHEQYF. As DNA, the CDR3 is TGTGCCAGCAGCCCCGCACCGGGACAGGGTCCCCACGAGCAGTACTTC. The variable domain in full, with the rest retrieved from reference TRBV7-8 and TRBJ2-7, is GAGVSQSPRYKVAKRGQDVALRCDPISGHVSLFWYQQALGQGPEFLTYFQNEAQLDKSGLPSDRFFAERPEGSVSTLKIQRTQQEDSAVYLCASSPAPGQGPHEQYFGPGTRLTVT.

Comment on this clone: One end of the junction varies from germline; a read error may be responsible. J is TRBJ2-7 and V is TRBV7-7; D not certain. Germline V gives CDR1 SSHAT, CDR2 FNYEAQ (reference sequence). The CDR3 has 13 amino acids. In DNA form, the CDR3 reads TGTGCTAGCAGCTTGAGTAGCAACTACGAGCAGTACTTC. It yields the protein CASSLSSNYEQYF.

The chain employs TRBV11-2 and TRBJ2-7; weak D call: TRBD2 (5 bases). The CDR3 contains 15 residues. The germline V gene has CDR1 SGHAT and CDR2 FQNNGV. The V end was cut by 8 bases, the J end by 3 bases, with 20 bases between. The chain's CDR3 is CASGVGASLIYEQYF. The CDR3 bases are TGTGCCAGCGGCGTTGGTGCTAGCTTGATCTACGAGCAGTACTTC.

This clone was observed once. This chain's CDR3 is CASSYSTQTSSYEQYF. The CDR3 DNA reads TGTGCCAGCAGTTACTCGACGCAGACTAGCTCCTACGAGCAGTACTTC. The J gene is TRBJ2-7, the V gene TRBV6-5; TRBD2 is a possible D gene (6 bases). V shed 0 bases and J shed 0 bases, with 12 bases lying between them. CDR3 size: 16 residues. Germline CDR1 MNHEY, CDR2 SVGAGI.

This CDR3 is CASSYLSENTEAFF. In DNA, the CDR3 is TGTGCCAGCAGTTACCTCTCGGAGAACACTGAAGCTTTCTTT. The chain joins TRBV6-6 to TRBJ1-1, with D unresolved. The germline V and J ends were trimmed by 2 bases and 1 base, with 8 bases remaining between them. Per germline, CDR1 MNHNY and CDR2 SVGAGI (reference sequence). The CDR3 spans 14 residues.

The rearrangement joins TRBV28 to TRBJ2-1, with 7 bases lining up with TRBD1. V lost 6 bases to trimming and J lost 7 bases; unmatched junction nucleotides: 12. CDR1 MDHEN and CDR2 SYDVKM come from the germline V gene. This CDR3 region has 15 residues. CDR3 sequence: CASRPALETGNEQFF. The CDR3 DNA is TGTGCCAGCAGACCTGCTCTCGAGACAGGGAATGAGCAGTTCTTC. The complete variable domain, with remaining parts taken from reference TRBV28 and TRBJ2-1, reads DVKVTQSSRYLVKRTGEKVFLECVQDMDHENMFWYRQDPGLGLRLIYFSYDVKMKEKGDIPEGYSVSREKKERFSLILESASTNQTSMYLCASRPALETGNEQFFGPGTRLTVL.

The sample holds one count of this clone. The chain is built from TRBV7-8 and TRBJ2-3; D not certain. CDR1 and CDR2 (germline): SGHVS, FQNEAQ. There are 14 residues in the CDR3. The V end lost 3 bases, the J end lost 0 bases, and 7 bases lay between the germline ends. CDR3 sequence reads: CASSFLTSTDTQYF. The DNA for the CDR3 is TGTGCCAGCAGCTTCTTAACTAGCACAGATACGCAGTATTTT.

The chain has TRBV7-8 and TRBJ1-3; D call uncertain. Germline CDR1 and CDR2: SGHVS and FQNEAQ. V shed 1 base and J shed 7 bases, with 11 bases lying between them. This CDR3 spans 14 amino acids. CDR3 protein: CASSLEEDWNTIYF. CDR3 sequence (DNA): TGTGCCAGCAGCTTAGAAGAGGACTGGAACACCATATATTTT.